These 3 T cell receptor beta chains originate from one sample sequenced in a study of cytomegalovirus exposure and HLA in healthy donors. The PCR was carried out with 60 Vbeta primers and 13 Jbeta primers. Clones were read by immunoSEQ multiplex PCR, and TCRdb kept only the in-frame ones, dropping some. The sample carries about 190,000 clones, 65% to 90% recorded once. Sequencing input: PBMCs. These receptors were obtained from a man aged 35-49 years in good health and CMV-seropositive.

The chain links TRBV4-3 to TRBJ1-1, with D tentatively TRBD1 (5 bases). Germline V gene data show CDR1 as LGHNA and CDR2 as YSLEER. CDR3 length equals 15 residues. V was cut by 0 bases and J by 1 base, with 9 bases left in between. In nucleotides, the CDR3 is TGCGCCAGCAGCCAAGATCAGGGTTCGAACACTGAAGCTTTCTTT. This sequence encodes CASSQDQGSNTEAFF.

CDR3 region: CASSLESGRGPTYEQYF. The CDR3 coding sequence is TGTGCCAGCAGCTTAGAGAGCGGGCGGGGCCCTACCTACGAGCAGTACTTC. V is TRBV13 and J is TRBJ2-7; tentative D call: TRBD2 (6 bases). Germline V lookup: CDR1 PRHDT, CDR2 FYEKMQ (reference sequence). The CDR3 runs to 17 residues. The V end was cut by 1 base, the J end by 2 bases, with 18 bases between.

This clone appeared a single time. V and J are TRBV10-1 and TRBJ2-3, with a possible D match to TRBD1 (5 bases). CDR1 and CDR2 (germline): WNHNN, SYGVQD (reference sequence). V lost 5 bases and J 0 bases, leaving 9 bases between the germline ends. This CDR3 has 14 residues. In DNA form, the CDR3 reads TGCGCCAGCAGTTCACACAGGAGCACAGATACGCAGTATTTT. Protein sequence: CASSSHRSTDTQYF.